These 28 T cell receptor beta chains came from one sample sequenced in a study of glioma-infiltrating T cells. TCR alpha and beta CDR3 regions were amplified from RNA using iRepertoire nested multiplex PCR. In TCRdb, the multiplex PCR reads were re-called with MiXCR into one record per CDR3 protein. The sample lists about 130,000 distinct CDR3 sequences, under 25% occurring once. Sequencing was performed on glioma tissue, nonneoplastic brain tissue, or PBMCs (not recorded which). These receptors all come from a human donor with low-grade glioma or glioblastoma, undergoing nonglioma brain surgery, or in good health (not recorded which).

The table lists this clonotype with a few counts. The rearrangement uses TRBV4-2 and TRBJ2-3; D is unresolved. V was shortened by 1 base and J by 3 bases, with 8 bases between the two germline ends. The germline V gene has CDR1 LGHNA and CDR2 YNFKEQ. CDR3 length: 14 residues. CDR3 nucleotide sequence: TGTGCCAGCAGCCAAGTTGTCGGGACAGATACGCAGTATTTT. It yields the protein CASSQVVGTDTQYF.

At least ten counts were recorded for this clonotype. The CDR3 is CATSRHTISGPNYGYTF. CDR3 nucleotides: TGTGCCACCAGCAGACACACTATCTCGGGACCAAACTATGGCTACACCTTC. The J gene is TRBJ1-2, the V gene TRBV15, with a possible D match to TRBD1 (5 bases). Looked up from germline, CDR1 is LNHNV and CDR2 is YYDKDF (reference sequence). There are 17 residues in the CDR3. Trimming removed 2 bases from V and 2 bases from J, with 18 bases in between.

This CDR3 reads CRAERGQRDTEAFF. The DNA for the CDR3 is TGCAGAGCCGAACGGGGGCAGCGGGACACTGAAGCTTTCTTT. The genes are TRBV20-1 and TRBJ1-1; TRBD1 is a possible D gene (6 bases). The CDR3 length is 14 residues. Germline lookup yields CDR1 DFQATT and CDR2 SNEGSKA (reference sequence).

This clonotype was found many times. This rearrangement joins TRBV27 to TRBJ1-5, with D tentatively TRBD1 (5 bases). Trimming left V 1 base short and J 7 bases short, with 11 bases between. The germline gives CDR1 MNHEY, CDR2 SMNVEV (reference sequence). This CDR3 has 14 residues. The CDR3 loop reads CASSLWGTRQPQHF. The CDR3 coding sequence is TGTGCCAGCAGTTTATGGGGGACGCGGCAGCCCCAGCATTTT.

Ten or more counts support this clonotype. The CDR3: CATSDLTGKEVAQYF. DNA for the CDR3: TGTGCCACCAGTGACCTTACCGGGAAGGAAGTTGCGCAGTATTTT. The J gene is TRBJ2-3, the V gene TRBV24-1, with D perhaps matching TRBD2 (5 bases). This CDR3 has 15 residues. The germline CDR1 and CDR2 sequences are KGHDR and SFDVKD. Trimming left V 4 bases short and J 10 bases short, with 20 bases between.

This clonotype was found a few times. The J gene is TRBJ2-6, the V gene TRBV7-9, with 9 bases matching TRBD1. Germline V gene sequence: CDR1 SEHNR, CDR2 FQNEAQ (reference sequence). The V gene end was trimmed by 6 bases and the J gene end by 3 bases; junction bases not matched to a gene: 9. This CDR3 is built from 17 residues. The CDR3 is CASRSGTGSFGANVLTF. CDR3 coding DNA: TGTGCCAGCAGGTCCGGGACAGGGTCCTTTGGGGCCAACGTCCTGACTTTC. Together with reference TRBV7-9 and TRBJ2-6, the CDR3 gives the full variable domain: DTGVSQNPRHKITKRGQNVTFRCDPISEHNRLYWYRQTLGQGPEFLTYFQNEAQLEKSRLLSDRFSAERPKGSFSTLEIQRTEQGDSAMYLCASRSGTGSFGANVLTFGAGSRLTVL.

CDR3 in amino acids: CASSYSGLAGQRNSPLHF. CDR3 sequence (DNA): TGTGCCAGCAGTTACTCAGGTTTGGCAGGGCAAAGGAATTCACCCCTCCACTTT. This chain connects TRBV6-6 to TRBJ1-6; TRBD1 is a possible D gene (5 bases). Germline V gives CDR1 MNHNY, CDR2 SVGAGI (reference sequence). This CDR3 comprises 18 residues. Trimming cost V 0 bases and J 7 bases, with 19 bases left between them.

Only a few counts were recorded for this clonotype. Sequence at one end of the junction differs from germline and may be a read error. The chain combines TRBV27 with TRBJ2-1; 16 bases are a match to TRBD2. CDR1 is MNHEY and CDR2 is SMNVEV in the germline V gene (reference sequence). The CDR3 sequence is 18 residues long. The CDR3 is CATSDRTGLAGGVNEQFF. The DNA of the CDR3 is TGTGCCACCAGTGACCGCACGGGACTAGCGGGGGGGGTCAATGAGCAGTTCTTC.

V usage is TRBV7-3 and J usage is TRBJ1-1; 7 positions match TRBD1. The CDR3 is 14 residues long. V lost 6 bases and J lost 3; bases outside the gene matches: 7. In germline, CDR1 is SGHTA, CDR2 FQGTGA. CDR3 protein: CASRAGGSHTEAFF. In DNA form, the CDR3 reads TGTGCCAGCAGGGCAGGGGGTTCTCACACTGAAGCTTTCTTT.

The genes are TRBV4-1 and TRBJ2-5, with D tentatively TRBD1 or TRBD2 (6 bases each). Germline CDR1 is MGHRA and CDR2 is YSYEKL. The CDR3 loop spans 14 amino acids. V was cut by 10 bases and J by 7 bases, with 22 bases left in between. The CDR3 region has the DNA TGCGCCATCAGGGACGGGGGCCCTGTAGGGACCCAGTACTTC. This encodes CAIRDGGPVGTQYF.

The rearrangement uses TRBV5-6 and TRBJ2-1; D is undetermined. Germline V CDR1 and CDR2: SGHDT, YYEEEE. The CDR3 loop spans 12 amino acids. Trimming took off 6 bases at V and 10 bases at J, with 14 bases between the two ends. CDR3 in amino acids: CASTRRNFEQFF. In DNA form, the CDR3 reads TGTGCCAGCACCCGCAGAAACTTCGAGCAGTTCTTC.

This clonotype was picked up a small number of times. This chain links TRBV7-8 with TRBJ2-7; TRBD1 is a possible D gene (5 bases). This CDR3 spans 15 amino acids. Trimming removed 2 bases at V and 0 bases at J, with 11 bases between. CDR1 SGHVS and CDR2 FQNEAQ come from the germline V gene. The CDR3 sequence: CASSLYRGDSYEQYV. The CDR3 DNA sequence: TGTGCCAGCAGCTTATATAGGGGCGACTCCTACGAGCAGTACGTC.

This clonotype was seen more than once but under ten times. The chain is built from TRBV24-1 and TRBJ1-2; a possible D gene is TRBD1 (6 bases). Germline V gene lookup returns CDR1 KGHDR and CDR2 SFDVKD. Trimming took off 9 bases at V and 2 bases at J, with 15 bases between the two ends. The CDR3 totals 14 residues. For the CDR3, the DNA is TGTGCCACCCAATCGACAGGTTCCAACTATGGCTACACCTTC. Translation gives CATQSTGSNYGYTF.

For the CDR3, the DNA is TGCAGTCCGGGACAGGCCTCTGGGGCCAACGTCCTGACTTTC. It translates to CSPGQASGANVLTF. The genes are TRBV20-1 and TRBJ2-6; 8 nucleotides agree with TRBD1. The CDR3 has 14 residues. V lost 8 bases to trimming and J lost 0 bases; unmatched junction nucleotides: 3. Germline lookup yields CDR1 DFQATT and CDR2 SNEGSKA (reference sequence).

This clonotype appeared a few times. Compared with germline, one end of the junction differs, possibly owing to a read error. This chain joins TRBV20-1 and TRBJ2-1; D tentatively reads TRBD1 or TRBD2 (6 bases each). Germline V CDR1 and CDR2: DFQATT, SNEGSKA (reference sequence). The CDR3 is made up of 15 amino acids. The CDR3 bases are TGCAGTGCTAGAGTAGGGGGGAGCTCCTACAGTGAGCAGTTCTTC. Protein sequence: CSARVGGSSYSEQFF.

Only a few counts were recorded for this clonotype. The gene calls are TRBV7-9 and TRBJ1-4; possibly TRBD1 for D (6 bases). The CDR3 totals 14 residues. Trimming left V 7 bases short and J 7 bases short, with 16 bases between. CDR1 and CDR2 from the germline V gene are SEHNR and FQNEAQ (reference sequence). The CDR3 sequence: CASNPTGIGEKLFF. CDR3 in DNA: TGTGCCAGCAACCCCACAGGGATAGGTGAAAAACTGTTTTTT.

This clonotype was recorded at least ten times. The chain joins TRBV15 to TRBJ1-5; 12 nucleotides match TRBD1. Per the germline V gene, CDR1 is LNHNV and CDR2 is YYDKDF (reference sequence). The V gene end was trimmed by 3 bases and the J gene end by 2 bases; junction bases not matched to a gene: 11. The CDR3 loop spans 19 amino acids. CDR3 nucleotide sequence: TGTGCCACCAGCAGCCGGTTCCGGGACAGGGGGCTTCGCAATCAGCCCCAGCATTTT. Residues: CATSSRFRDRGLRNQPQHF.

As for this clonotype: A much larger clonotype is one base distant, so this may be a read error. This sequence joins TRBV7-2 and TRBJ2-7; tentatively, D is TRBD1 (6 bases). This CDR3 comprises 13 residues. V dropped 5 bases and J dropped 9 bases, with 17 bases sitting between them. Germline values: CDR1 SGHTA, CDR2 FQGNSA. CDR3 in DNA: TGTGCCAGCAGCCTTCAACAGGGAGACGGGCAGTACGTC. Residues: CASSLQQGDGQYV.

This chain uses TRBV2 with TRBJ1-2, with 7 bases that match TRBD1. Trimming took 8 bases from V and 4 from J; bases not matched to a gene: 1. The germline V gene has CDR1 SNHLY and CDR2 FYNNEI. The CDR3 runs to 11 residues. CDR3 loop: CASGTVYGYTF. DNA for the CDR3: TGTGCCAGCGGGACAGTCTATGGCTACACCTTC.

Many counts were recorded for this clonotype. The chain carries TRBV6-1 and TRBJ2-1; D remains ambiguous. Trimming cost V 5 bases and J 8 bases, with 13 bases left between them. This CDR3 spans 13 amino acids. Germline V gene lookup returns CDR1 MNHNS and CDR2 SASEGT. For the CDR3, the DNA is TGTGCCAGCAGTTATTATGATCGGGATGAGCAGTTCTTC. Its translation is CASSYYDRDEQFF.

As regards this clonotype: This may be a read error: a much more frequent sequence differs by one nucleotide. The chain has TRBV27 and TRBJ1-6; D uncertain. CDR1 is MNHEY, CDR2 SMNVEV, per germline (reference sequence). V was shortened by 6 bases and J by 2 bases, with 14 bases between the two germline ends. The CDR3 has 16 residues. The CDR3 sequence: CASSPMRAPYNSPLHF. CDR3 sequence (DNA): TGTGCCAGCAGCCCAATGAGGGCCCCCTATAATTCACCCCTCCACTTT.

This clonotype showed up many times. V usage is TRBV24-1 and J usage is TRBJ1-5, with 9 bases matching TRBD1. J was trimmed by 4 bases and V by 4 bases; bases with no gene match: 7. CDR3 length: 16 residues. The germline V gene encodes CDR1 KGHDR and CDR2 SFDVKD. Written as DNA, the CDR3 is TGTGCCACCAGTGACCCCGGGACAGGGATAAATCAGCCCCAGCATTTT. Amino acid sequence: CATSDPGTGINQPQHF.

This clonotype was seen a handful of times. The chain combines TRBV12-3 or TRBV12-4 with TRBJ2-3; D might be TRBD1 or TRBD2, each matching 6 bases. V dropped 7 bases and J dropped 6 bases, with 14 bases sitting between them. There are 13 residues in the CDR3. This CDR3 reads CASTTGGGDTQYF. In DNA, the CDR3 is TGTGCCAGCACCACAGGAGGGGGGGATACGCAGTATTTT.

There are many counts of this clonotype. This chain links TRBV29-1 with TRBJ1-1; D unresolved. Germline assignment: CDR1 SQVTM and CDR2 ANQGSEA. Trimming removed 1 base from V and 2 bases from J, with 14 bases in between. The length of the CDR3 is 15 residues. The CDR3 reads CSVEGGRVSNTEAFF. CDR3 coding DNA: TGCAGCGTTGAAGGCGGTAGGGTCTCCAACACTGAAGCTTTCTTT.

This clonotype was seen ten or more times. The chain links TRBV20-1 to TRBJ1-1, with TRBD1 as a possible D gene (5 bases). This CDR3 is 14 amino acids long. From germline, CDR1 is DFQATT and CDR2 SNEGSKA (reference sequence). The V end was cut by 4 bases, the J end by 3 bases, with 15 bases between. CDR3 nucleotide sequence: TGCAGTGCTAAAGGGACTCTGGCGGACACTGAAGCTTTCTTT. Translation gives CSAKGTLADTEAFF.

The V gene is TRBV7-9, the J gene TRBJ1-5; D might be TRBD1 (5 bases). CDR1 and CDR2 (germline): SEHNR, FQNEAQ (reference sequence). The CDR3 is 14 residues long. Deletions cut 6 bases from V and 4 bases from J, with 13 bases between. The CDR3 is CASSGAGINQPQHF. The CDR3 DNA follows: TGTGCCAGCAGTGGGGCAGGCATAAATCAGCCCCAGCATTTT.

This clonotype was counted at least ten times. The chain links TRBV15 to TRBJ1-5; 7 positions agree with TRBD1. Trimming took 1 base from V and 0 from J; bases not matched to a gene: 3. The CDR3 has 16 residues. The V gene's germline CDR1 is LNHNV and CDR2 YYDKDF (reference sequence). CDR3 DNA: TGTGCCACCAGCAGAGGGGACAGCTATAGCAATCAGCCCCAGCATTTT. Protein product: CATSRGDSYSNQPQHF.

This clonotype was detected only once. This sequence joins TRBV19 and TRBJ2-1; no reliable D call. Germline loops: CDR1 LNHDA, CDR2 SQIVND (reference sequence). This CDR3 comprises 13 residues. V gave up 5 bases and J gave up 9 bases, with 14 bases separating them. CDR3 sequence reads: CASSLRSTGEQFF. The CDR3 nucleotides read TGTGCCAGTAGTTTAAGATCCACGGGTGAGCAGTTCTTC.